Below, 22 T cell receptor beta chains from the same sample are listed, as sequenced in a study of T cell responses to AZD1222 COVID-19 vaccine. Profiling relied on immunoSEQ multiplex PCR, and the TCRdb table lists in-frame clones only, not all of them. The table shows approximately 92,000 clones, with over 75% occurring only once. Specimen: peripheral blood, collected on day 0 of AZD1222 vaccination. Source of these receptors: an adult in good health.

The chain employs TRBV4-1 and TRBJ2-7, with a tentative D call TRBD2 (5 bases). The germline V and J ends were trimmed by 0 bases and 6 bases, with 15 bases remaining between them. CDR1 and CDR2 from the germline V gene are MGHRA and YSYEKL. The CDR3 has 15 amino acids. This chain's CDR3 is CASSQDRSPGFEQYF. CDR3 nucleotides: TGCGCCAGCAGCCAAGATAGATCGCCGGGGTTCGAGCAGTACTTC.

The V gene is TRBV3-1 (or the pseudogene TRBV3-2), the J gene TRBJ2-3; no clear D. The CDR3 runs to 14 residues. Germline assignment: CDR1 LGHDT and CDR2 YNNKEL (reference sequence). The V gene lost 4 bases and the J gene lost 1 base, with 9 bases spanning the gap. The CDR3 DNA follows: TGTGCCAGCAGCCCTGCGGTCGGCACAGATACGCAGTATTTT. It encodes CASSPAVGTDTQYF.

V gene TRBV9 combines with J gene TRBJ2-2; 13 bases agree with TRBD2. V lost 0 bases to trimming and J lost 5 bases; unmatched junction nucleotides: 10. The CDR3 has 19 amino acids. Germline values: CDR1 SGDLS, CDR2 YYNGEE. CDR3 bases: TGTGCCAGCAGCGTAGTTGGACTAGCGGGAGAAGTTAGTACCGGGGAGCTGTTTTTT. It is translated as CASSVVGLAGEVSTGELFF.

The chain has TRBV10-1 and TRBJ2-1; 8 bases are shared with TRBD2. V dropped 4 bases and J dropped 7; count of bases not matched to a gene: 15. This CDR3 spans 17 amino acids. Per the germline V gene, CDR1 is WNHNN and CDR2 is SYGVQD (reference sequence). This CDR3 is CASSGPTISGNRNEQFF. DNA of the CDR3: TGCGCCAGCAGTGGGCCTACAATTAGCGGGAATAGGAATGAGCAGTTCTTC.

V usage is TRBV7-2 and J usage is TRBJ1-1; the D is unclear. Trimming stripped 3 bases from V and 0 bases from J, with 11 bases between. The length of the CDR3 is 15 residues. CDR1 and CDR2 (germline): SGHTA, FQGNSA. The CDR3 nucleotides read TGTGCCAGCAGCTTGATTGCCATTATGAACACTGAAGCTTTCTTT. Encoded protein: CASSLIAIMNTEAFF.

In DNA form, the CDR3 reads TGTGCCAGCAGCTTAGGCTCGACTTCCCCGGTGGAGACCCAGTACTTC. This codes for CASSLGSTSPVETQYF. The V and J genes are TRBV7-8 and TRBJ2-5; D is undetermined. The V end was cut by 1 base, the J end by 5 bases, with 17 bases between. Germline V gene sequence: CDR1 SGHVS, CDR2 FQNEAQ. The CDR3 length is 16 residues.

This clone turned up a few times. V gene TRBV7-9 combines with J gene TRBJ2-7; D unresolved. Trimming left V 1 base short and J 6 bases short, with 7 bases between. This CDR3 contains 12 residues. Germline V gene sequence: CDR1 SEHNR, CDR2 FQNEAQ (reference sequence). The CDR3: CASSLGDPEQYF. CDR3 nucleotide sequence: TGTGCCAGCAGCTTAGGCGACCCCGAGCAGTACTTC. Filled out from reference TRBV7-9 and TRBJ2-7, the complete variable domain reads DTGVSQNPRHKITKRGQNVTFRCDPISEHNRLYWYRQTLGQGPEFLTYFQNEAQLEKSRLLSDRFSAERPKGSFSTLEIQRTEQGDSAMYLCASSLGDPEQYFGPGTRLTVT.

This chain uses TRBV12-3 or TRBV12-4 with TRBJ1-2; D ambiguous. This CDR3 comprises 12 residues. Trimming shortened V by 6 bases and J by 7 bases, and 12 bases separated the two germline ends. CDR3 bases: TGTGCCAGCAGCTCCAATTTGGCTGGCTACACCTTC. Translated: CASSSNLAGYTF.

This clone was recorded once. The CDR3: CATSKNQDRNQPQHF. CDR3 DNA: TGTGCCACCAGCAAGAACCAGGACCGCAATCAGCCCCAGCATTTT. V usage is TRBV15 and J usage is TRBJ1-5; D remains ambiguous. This CDR3 region has 15 residues. Trimming removed 4 bases from V and 2 bases from J, with 12 bases in between. Germline V CDR1 and CDR2: LNHNV, YYDKDF (reference sequence). The entire variable domain, with the rest obtained from reference TRBV15 and TRBJ1-5, is as follows: DAMVIQNPRYQVTQFGKPVTLSCSQTLNHNVMYWYQQKSSQAPKLLFHYYDKDFNNEADTPDNFQSRRPNTSFCFLDIRSPGLGDTAMYLCATSKNQDRNQPQHFGDGTRLSIL.

The chain carries TRBV20-1 and TRBJ2-7, with D possibly called TRBD1 or TRBD2 (5 bases each). This CDR3 comprises 15 residues. Between the trimmed V and J ends, which lost 3 bases and 1 base, there was a span of 16 bases. Looked up from germline, CDR1 is DFQATT and CDR2 is SNEGSKA (reference sequence). In nucleotides, the CDR3 is TGCAGTGCTAGTTTGGGCCGGGGACGGTCCTACGAGCAGTACTTC. It translates to CSASLGRGRSYEQYF.

This clone appeared a single time. The chain uses TRBV5-1 and TRBJ2-1, with 14 bases aligning to TRBD2. Losses at the gene ends were 3 bases for V and 6 bases for J; bases not matched to a gene: 2. The CDR3 consists of 15 residues. Per the germline V gene, CDR1 is SGHRS and CDR2 is YFSETQ. CDR3 protein: CASSYGTSGGNEQFF. CDR3 nucleotides: TGCGCCAGCAGCTATGGGACTAGCGGGGGCAATGAGCAGTTCTTC.

This clone was detected only a few times. This chain uses TRBV29-1 with TRBJ1-4; no firm D call. This CDR3 has 13 residues. With 6 bases removed from V and 3 bases from J, the gap between germline ends came to 11 bases. Germline CDR1 SQVTM, CDR2 ANQGSEA. CDR3 amino acids: CSVNRVSNEKLFF. CDR3 in DNA: TGCAGCGTGAACCGGGTCTCTAATGAAAAACTGTTTTTT.

DNA of the CDR3: TGTGCCAGCAGCAGAGAGGGACTAGCGGGGTTGGAGACCCAGTACTTC. Translated: CASSREGLAGLETQYF. The chain couples TRBV7-8 to TRBJ2-5; 13 nucleotides line up with TRBD2. The V segment lost 5 bases and the J segment 5 bases; nucleotides outside the gene matches: 8. The CDR3 totals 16 residues. The germline gives CDR1 SGHVS, CDR2 FQNEAQ.

This chain links TRBV10-3 with TRBJ1-2; TRBD1 might be the D (5 bases). The CDR3 loop spans 13 amino acids. CDR1 is ENHRY and CDR2 is SYGVKD in the germline V gene. The germline V and J ends were trimmed by 10 bases and 7 bases, with 19 bases remaining between them. The CDR3 nucleotides are TGTGCCAGCCAGCCGGGGGGAAAAGGTGGCTACACCTTC. Its protein is CASQPGGKGGYTF.

This clone was picked up a small number of times. This chain links TRBV19 with TRBJ1-4, with D possibly matching TRBD1 (6 bases). Germline assignment: CDR1 LNHDA and CDR2 SQIVND (reference sequence). The V end was cut by 5 bases, the J end by 5 bases, with 12 bases between. The CDR3 has 14 amino acids. The CDR3 is CASSFSQGNEKLFF. DNA for the CDR3: TGTGCCAGTAGTTTTTCTCAGGGGAATGAAAAACTGTTTTTT. The entire variable domain, with the rest obtained from reference TRBV19 and TRBJ1-4, is as follows: DGGITQSPKYLFRKEGQNVTLSCEQNLNHDAMYWYRQDPGQGLRLIYYSQIVNDFQKGDIAEGYSVSREKKESFPLTVTSAQKNPTAFYLCASSFSQGNEKLFFGSGTQLSVL.

There are a few counts of this clone. V and J are TRBV13 and TRBJ2-1; 14 bases line up with TRBD2. Germline CDR1 is PRHDT and CDR2 is FYEKMQ (reference sequence). CDR3 length: 18 residues. V gave up 2 bases and J gave up 7 bases; unmatched junction bases: 10. The CDR3 is CASSLIGTSGGLGNEQFF. Here the CDR3 DNA reads TGTGCCAGCAGCTTAATCGGGACTAGCGGGGGACTAGGGAATGAGCAGTTCTTC.

A few counts support this clone. The chain links TRBV7-2 to TRBJ1-2; D uncertain. The CDR3 has 16 residues. Germline V CDR1 and CDR2: SGHTA, FQGNSA. The V and J ends lost 5 bases and 4 bases respectively, with 20 bases between them. Here the CDR3 DNA reads TGTGCCAGCAGCCCTCAGGCAGCTGCGATGAGCTATGGCTACACCTTC. Its protein is CASSPQAAAMSYGYTF.

The chain carries TRBV30 and TRBJ2-1; 7 bases line up with TRBD1. The ends lost 2 bases at V and 2 bases at J; junction bases unmatched: 12. There are 17 residues in the CDR3. In germline, CDR1 is GTSNPN, CDR2 SVGIG (reference sequence). CDR3 residues: CAWSSPQGQGAYNEQFF. CDR3 nucleotides: TGTGCCTGGAGTTCCCCACAAGGGCAGGGGGCCTACAATGAGCAGTTCTTC.

The rearrangement links TRBV12-5 to TRBJ1-1; possibly TRBD1 for D (5 bases). The CDR3 extends over 11 amino acids. V was clipped by 6 bases and J by 10 bases, with 12 bases between them. Germline V lookup: CDR1 LGHNT, CDR2 FRNRAP. CDR3 bases: TGTGCTAGTGGCATAGGGGTGTTAGCTTTCTTT. Residues: CASGIGVLAFF.

The chain recombines TRBV24-1 with TRBJ2-3, with 13 bases fitting TRBD2. With V trimmed by 4 bases and J by 7 bases, 4 bases remained unmatched. Germline V gene sequence: CDR1 KGHDR, CDR2 SFDVKD. The CDR3 covers 15 residues. As DNA, the CDR3 is TGTGCCACCAGTGAAGGACTAGCGGGGGCCCATACGCAGTATTTT. It yields the protein CATSEGLAGAHTQYF.

The rearrangement uses TRBV30 and TRBJ1-1; D might be TRBD1 (6 bases). This CDR3 is 14 amino acids long. Germline lookup yields CDR1 GTSNPN and CDR2 SVGIG (reference sequence). The V gene lost 4 bases and the J gene lost 0 bases, with 12 bases spanning the gap. The chain's CDR3 is CAWKVGQMNTEAFF. The DNA of the CDR3 is TGTGCCTGGAAGGTAGGACAGATGAACACTGAAGCTTTCTTT.

This clone was observed a single time. The chain is built from TRBV3-1 (or the pseudogene TRBV3-2) and TRBJ1-2; 7 positions agree with TRBD1. The CDR3 has 15 residues. The germline V gene has CDR1 LGHDT and CDR2 YNNKEL (reference sequence). Germline trimming cut 4 bases from V and 6 bases from J; bases unmatched to any gene: 11. The CDR3 sequence is CASSPKTGVEHGYTF. CDR3 DNA: TGTGCCAGCAGCCCGAAAACAGGGGTGGAGCATGGCTACACCTTC.